Following are 2 T cell receptor beta chains from one sample sequenced in a study of blood T cell repertoires in COVID-19. The method was immunoSEQ multiplex PCR; TCRdb's version includes in-frame clones alone and lacks a portion of them. This table has about 270,000 clones, 86% appearing once. Sequencing input: PBMCs or T cells enriched from blood (not recorded which). These receptors were taken from a woman younger than 35 who had recovered from COVID-19.

This sequence joins TRBV28 and TRBJ1-1, with D maybe TRBD1 (5 bases). Trimming took 11 bases from V and 0 from J, leaving 10 bases between them. CDR1 is MDHEN and CDR2 is SYDVKM in the germline V gene. This CDR3 has 12 amino acids. Here the CDR3 reads CAGGGLNTEAFF. The DNA of the CDR3 is TGTGCCGGGGGGGGTTTGAACACTGAAGCTTTCTTT.

The chain combines TRBV5-1 with TRBJ2-3; D gene uncertain. Trimming removed 3 bases from V and 2 bases from J, with 7 bases in between. This CDR3 region has 13 residues. Germline V lookup: CDR1 SGHRS, CDR2 YFSETQ. CDR3 sequence: CASSSQVTDTQYF. The CDR3 coding sequence is TGCGCCAGCAGCTCGCAGGTCACAGATACGCAGTATTTT.